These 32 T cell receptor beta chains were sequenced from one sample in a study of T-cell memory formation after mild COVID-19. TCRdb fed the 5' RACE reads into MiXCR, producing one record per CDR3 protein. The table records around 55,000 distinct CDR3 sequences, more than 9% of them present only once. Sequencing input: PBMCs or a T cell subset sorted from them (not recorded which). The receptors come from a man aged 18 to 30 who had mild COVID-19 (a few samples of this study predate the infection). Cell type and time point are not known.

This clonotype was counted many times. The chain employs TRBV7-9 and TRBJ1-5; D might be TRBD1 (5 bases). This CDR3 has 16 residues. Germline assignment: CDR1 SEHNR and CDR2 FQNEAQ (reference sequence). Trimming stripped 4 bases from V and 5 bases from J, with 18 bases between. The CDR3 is CASSSRSGDLDQPQHF. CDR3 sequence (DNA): TGTGCCAGCAGCTCCCGATCGGGGGACCTTGATCAGCCCCAGCATTTT.

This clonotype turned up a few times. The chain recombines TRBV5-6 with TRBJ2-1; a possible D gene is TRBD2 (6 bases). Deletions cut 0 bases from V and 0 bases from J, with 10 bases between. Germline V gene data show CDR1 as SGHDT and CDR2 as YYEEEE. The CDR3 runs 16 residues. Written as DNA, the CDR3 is TGTGCCAGCAGCTTGGATCGGGGGAGCTCCTACAATGAGCAGTTCTTC. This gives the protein CASSLDRGSSYNEQFF.

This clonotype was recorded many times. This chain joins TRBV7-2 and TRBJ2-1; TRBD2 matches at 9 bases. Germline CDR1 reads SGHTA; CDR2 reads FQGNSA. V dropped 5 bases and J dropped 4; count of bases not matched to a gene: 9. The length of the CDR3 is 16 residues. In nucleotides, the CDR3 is TGTGCCAGCAGCCCGAGCAGGACTAGCGTTTACAATGAGCAGTTCTTC. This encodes CASSPSRTSVYNEQFF.

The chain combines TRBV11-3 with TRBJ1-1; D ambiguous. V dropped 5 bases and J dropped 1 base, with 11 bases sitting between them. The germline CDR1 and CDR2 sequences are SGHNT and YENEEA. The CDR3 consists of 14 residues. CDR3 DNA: TGTGCCAGCAGCCGTAGCGTCGAGAACACTGAAGCTTTCTTT. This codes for CASSRSVENTEAFF.

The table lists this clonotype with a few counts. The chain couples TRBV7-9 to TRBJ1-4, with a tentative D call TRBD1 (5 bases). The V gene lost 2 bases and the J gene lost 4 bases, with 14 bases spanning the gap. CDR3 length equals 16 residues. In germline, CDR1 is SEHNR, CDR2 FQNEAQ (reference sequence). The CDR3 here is CASSLKAGDYNEKLFF. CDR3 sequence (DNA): TGTGCCAGCAGCTTAAAGGCGGGGGACTATAATGAAAAACTGTTTTTT.

The CDR3 is CASSTGPETQYF. In nucleotides, the CDR3 is TGTGCCAGCAGTACAGGGCCGGAGACCCAGTACTTC. The chain has TRBV2 and TRBJ2-5, with D possibly TRBD1 on 6 matching bases. The CDR3 is 12 amino acids. Germline V gene lookup returns CDR1 SNHLY and CDR2 FYNNEI. Deletions cut 5 bases from V and 5 bases from J, with 9 bases between. Using reference TRBV2 and TRBJ2-5 for the parts outside the CDR3, the full variable domain is EPEVTQTPSHQVTQMGQEVILRCVPISNHLYFYWYRQILGQKVEFLVSFYNNEISEKSEIFDDQFSVERPDGSNFTLKIRSTKLEDSAMYFCASSTGPETQYFGPGTRLLVL.

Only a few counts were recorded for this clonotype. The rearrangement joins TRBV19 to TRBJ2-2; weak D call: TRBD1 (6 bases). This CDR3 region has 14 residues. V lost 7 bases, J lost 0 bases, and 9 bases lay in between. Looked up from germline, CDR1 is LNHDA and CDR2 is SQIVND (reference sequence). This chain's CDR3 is CASTNRANTGELFF. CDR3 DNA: TGTGCCAGTACGAACAGGGCGAACACCGGGGAGCTGTTTTTT.

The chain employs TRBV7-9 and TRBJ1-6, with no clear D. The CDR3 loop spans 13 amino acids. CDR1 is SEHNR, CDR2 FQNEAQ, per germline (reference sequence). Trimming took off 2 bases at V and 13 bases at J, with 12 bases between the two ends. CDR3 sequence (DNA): TGTGCCAGCAGCTTAACGGAAGGGAATCCCCTCCACTTT. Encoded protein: CASSLTEGNPLHF.

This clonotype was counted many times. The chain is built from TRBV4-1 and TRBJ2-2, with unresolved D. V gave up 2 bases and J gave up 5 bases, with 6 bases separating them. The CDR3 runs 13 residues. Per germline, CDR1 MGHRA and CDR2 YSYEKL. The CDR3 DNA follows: TGCGCCAGCAGCCAAACCGATACCGGGGAGCTGTTTTTT. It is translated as CASSQTDTGELFF.

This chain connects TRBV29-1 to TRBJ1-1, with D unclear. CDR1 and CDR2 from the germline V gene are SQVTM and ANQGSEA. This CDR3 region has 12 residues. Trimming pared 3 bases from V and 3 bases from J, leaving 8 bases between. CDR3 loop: CSVDDGHTEAFF. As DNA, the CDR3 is TGCAGCGTTGATGACGGGCACACTGAAGCTTTCTTT.

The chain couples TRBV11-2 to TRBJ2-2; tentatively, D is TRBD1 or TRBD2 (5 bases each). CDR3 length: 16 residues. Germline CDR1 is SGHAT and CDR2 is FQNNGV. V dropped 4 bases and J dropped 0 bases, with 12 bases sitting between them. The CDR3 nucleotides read TGTGCCAGCAGCTCCATCGGGACGGCGAACACCGGGGAGCTGTTTTTT. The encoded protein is CASSSIGTANTGELFF.

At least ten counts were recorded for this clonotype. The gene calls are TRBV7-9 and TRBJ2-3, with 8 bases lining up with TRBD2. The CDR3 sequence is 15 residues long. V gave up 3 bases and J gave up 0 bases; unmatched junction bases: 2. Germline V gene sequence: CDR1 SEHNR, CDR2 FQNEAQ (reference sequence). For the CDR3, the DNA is TGTGCCAGCAGCTTCGGGGGGGCTAGCACAGATACGCAGTATTTT. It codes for CASSFGGASTDTQYF.

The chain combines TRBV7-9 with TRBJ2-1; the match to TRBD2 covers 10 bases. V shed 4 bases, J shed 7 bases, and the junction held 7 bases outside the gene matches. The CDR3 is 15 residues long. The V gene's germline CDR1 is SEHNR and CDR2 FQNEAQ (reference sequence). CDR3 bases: TGTGCCAGCAGCTCTAGCGGGGGTGCCTGGAATGAGCAGTTCTTC. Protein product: CASSSSGGAWNEQFF. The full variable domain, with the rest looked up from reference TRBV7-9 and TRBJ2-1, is DTGVSQNPRHKITKRGQNVTFRCDPISEHNRLYWYRQTLGQGPEFLTYFQNEAQLEKSRLLSDRFSAERPKGSFSTLEIQRTEQGDSAMYLCASSSSGGAWNEQFFGPGTRLTVL.

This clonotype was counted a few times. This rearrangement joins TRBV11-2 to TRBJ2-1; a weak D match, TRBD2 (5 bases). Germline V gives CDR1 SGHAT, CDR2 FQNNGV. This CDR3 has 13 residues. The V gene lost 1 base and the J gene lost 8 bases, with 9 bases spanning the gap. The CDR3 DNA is TGTGCCAGCAGCTTAGCTGTCGGGGATGAGCAGTTCTTC. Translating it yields CASSLAVGDEQFF.

The CDR3 coding sequence is TGTGCCAGCAGCTATCAAGCGGGGGGGCCCGGTGAGACCCAGTACTTC. This gives the protein CASSYQAGGPGETQYF. The chain couples TRBV7-2 to TRBJ2-5, with TRBD2 matching 10 bases. V shed 4 bases, J shed 5 bases, and the junction held 10 bases outside the gene matches. This CDR3 has 16 amino acids. The germline V gene encodes CDR1 SGHTA and CDR2 FQGNSA. The whole variable domain, filled in from reference TRBV7-2 and TRBJ2-5, reads GAGVSQSPSNKVTEKGKDVELRCDPISGHTALYWYRQSLGQGLEFLIYFQGNSAPDKSGLPSDRFSAERTGGSVSTLTIQRTQQEDSAVYLCASSYQAGGPGETQYFGPGTRLLVL.

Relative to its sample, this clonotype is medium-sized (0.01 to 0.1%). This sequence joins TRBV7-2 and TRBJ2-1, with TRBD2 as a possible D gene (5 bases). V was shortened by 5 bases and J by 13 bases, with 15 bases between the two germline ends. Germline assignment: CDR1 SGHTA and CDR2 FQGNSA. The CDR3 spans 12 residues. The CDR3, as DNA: TGTGCCAGCAGCCTGATCTTCGGGGTTCAGTTCTTC. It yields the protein CASSLIFGVQFF.

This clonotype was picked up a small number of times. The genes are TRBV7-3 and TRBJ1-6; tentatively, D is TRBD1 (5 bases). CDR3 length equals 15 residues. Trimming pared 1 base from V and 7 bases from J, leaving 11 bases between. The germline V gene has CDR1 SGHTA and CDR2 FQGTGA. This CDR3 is CASSLNGGRNSPLHF. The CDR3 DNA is TGTGCCAGCAGCTTAAATGGGGGTAGGAATTCACCCCTCCACTTT.

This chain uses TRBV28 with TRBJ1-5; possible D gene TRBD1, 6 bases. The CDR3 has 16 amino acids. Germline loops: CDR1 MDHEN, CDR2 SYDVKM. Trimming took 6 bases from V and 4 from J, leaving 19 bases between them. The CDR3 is CASSLWTARRNQPQHF. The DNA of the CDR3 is TGTGCCAGCAGCCTCTGGACAGCCCGAAGGAATCAGCCCCAGCATTTT.

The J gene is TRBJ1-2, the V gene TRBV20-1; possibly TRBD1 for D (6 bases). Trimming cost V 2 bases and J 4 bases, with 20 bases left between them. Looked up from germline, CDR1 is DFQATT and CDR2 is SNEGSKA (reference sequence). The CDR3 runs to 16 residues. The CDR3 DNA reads TGCAGTGCTAGAAATGGGGGATCGGGGGCCGGCTATGGCTACACCTTC. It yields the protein CSARNGGSGAGYGYTF.

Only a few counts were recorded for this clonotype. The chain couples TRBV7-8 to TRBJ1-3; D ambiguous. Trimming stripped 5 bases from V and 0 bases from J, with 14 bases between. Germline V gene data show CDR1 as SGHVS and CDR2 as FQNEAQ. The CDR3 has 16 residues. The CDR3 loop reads CASSRLGSFSGNTIYF. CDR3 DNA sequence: TGTGCCAGCAGCCGCCTCGGGTCTTTCTCTGGAAACACCATATATTTT. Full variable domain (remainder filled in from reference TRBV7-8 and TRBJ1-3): GAGVSQSPRYKVAKRGQDVALRCDPISGHVSLFWYQQALGQGPEFLTYFQNEAQLDKSGLPSDRFFAERPEGSVSTLKIQRTQQEDSAVYLCASSRLGSFSGNTIYFGEGSWLTVV.

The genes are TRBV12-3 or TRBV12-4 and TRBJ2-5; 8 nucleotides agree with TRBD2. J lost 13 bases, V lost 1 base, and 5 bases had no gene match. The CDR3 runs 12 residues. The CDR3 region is CASSLEGTSWYF. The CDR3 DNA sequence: TGTGCCAGCAGTTTAGAAGGGACTAGTTGGTACTTC.

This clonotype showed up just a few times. The CDR3 region has the DNA TGCGCCAGCAGCCAAGAATCGAACAGGGTCGTGAACACTGAAGCTTTCTTT. Its translation is CASSQESNRVVNTEAFF. The rearrangement links TRBV4-3 to TRBJ1-1, with D possibly matching TRBD1 (6 bases). The CDR3 has 17 residues. The V gene lost 0 bases and the J gene lost 0 bases, with 14 bases spanning the gap. Germline V CDR1 and CDR2: LGHNA, YSLEER.

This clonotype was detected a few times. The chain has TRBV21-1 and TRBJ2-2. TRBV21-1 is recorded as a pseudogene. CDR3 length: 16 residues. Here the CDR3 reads CASSIGLTPNTGELFF. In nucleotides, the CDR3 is TGTGCCAGCAGCATAGGGCTCACGCCGAACACCGGGGAGCTGTTTTTT.

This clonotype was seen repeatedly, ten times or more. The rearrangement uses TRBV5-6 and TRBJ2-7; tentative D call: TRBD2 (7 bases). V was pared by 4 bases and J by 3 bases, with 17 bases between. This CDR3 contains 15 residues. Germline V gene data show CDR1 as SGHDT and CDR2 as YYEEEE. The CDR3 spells CASSPTGGWDYEQYV. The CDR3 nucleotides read TGTGCCAGCAGCCCCACGGGGGGCTGGGACTACGAGCAGTACGTC.

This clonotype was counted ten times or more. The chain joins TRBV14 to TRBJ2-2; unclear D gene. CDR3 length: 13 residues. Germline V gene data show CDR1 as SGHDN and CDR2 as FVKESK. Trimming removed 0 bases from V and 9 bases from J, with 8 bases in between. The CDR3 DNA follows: TGTGCCAGCAGCCAAGATCTCGCCCGGGAGCTGTTTTTT. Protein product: CASSQDLARELFF.

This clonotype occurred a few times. CDR3 nucleotides: TGCGCCAGCAGCTTGGGATCGGATGAGACCCAGTACTTC. It is translated as CASSLGSDETQYF. This chain uses TRBV5-1 with TRBJ2-5; D uncertain. The CDR3 spans 13 residues. Germline CDR1 and CDR2: SGHRS and YFSETQ. V dropped 0 bases and J dropped 5 bases, with 8 bases sitting between them. The whole variable domain, remainder taken from reference TRBV5-1 and TRBJ2-5, is KAGVTQTPRYLIKTRGQQVTLSCSPISGHRSVSWYQQTPGQGLQFLFEYFSETQRNKGNFPGRFSGRQFSNSRSEMNVSTLELGDSALYLCASSLGSDETQYFGPGTRLLVL.

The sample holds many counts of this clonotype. CDR3 protein: CASSPPGYEQYF. The DNA for the CDR3 is TGTGCCAGCTCACCACCGGGGTACGAGCAGTACTTC. The chain employs TRBV18 and TRBJ2-7, with no clear D. V lost 0 bases, J lost 4 bases, and 4 bases lay in between. The CDR3 totals 12 residues. Germline CDR1 is KGHSH and CDR2 is LQKENI.

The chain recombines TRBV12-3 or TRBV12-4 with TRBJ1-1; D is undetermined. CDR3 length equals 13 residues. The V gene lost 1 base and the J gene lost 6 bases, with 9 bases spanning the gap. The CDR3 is CASSLGVIPEAFF. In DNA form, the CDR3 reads TGTGCCAGCAGTTTAGGCGTTATTCCTGAAGCTTTCTTT.

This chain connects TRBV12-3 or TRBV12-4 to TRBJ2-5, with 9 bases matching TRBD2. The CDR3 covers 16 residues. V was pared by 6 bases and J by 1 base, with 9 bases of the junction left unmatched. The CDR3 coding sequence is TGTGCCAGCAGCCCGACTGGGCGGGGGGGCCAAGAGACCCAGTACTTC. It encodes CASSPTGRGGQETQYF.

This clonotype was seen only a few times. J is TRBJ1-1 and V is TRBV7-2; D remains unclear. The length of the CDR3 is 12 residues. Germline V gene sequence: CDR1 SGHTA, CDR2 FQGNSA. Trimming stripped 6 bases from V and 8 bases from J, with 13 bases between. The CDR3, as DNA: TGTGCCAGCAGTACCAGTCTAGTCGAAGCTTTCTTT. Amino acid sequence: CASSTSLVEAFF.

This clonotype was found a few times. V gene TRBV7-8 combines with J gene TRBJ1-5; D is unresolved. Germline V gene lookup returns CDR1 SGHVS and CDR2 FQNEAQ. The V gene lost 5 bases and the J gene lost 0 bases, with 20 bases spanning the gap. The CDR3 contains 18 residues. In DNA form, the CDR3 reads TGTGCCAGCAGCCCCCACCGTTTTCGCCAATATAGCAATCAGCCCCAGCATTTT. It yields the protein CASSPHRFRQYSNQPQHF.

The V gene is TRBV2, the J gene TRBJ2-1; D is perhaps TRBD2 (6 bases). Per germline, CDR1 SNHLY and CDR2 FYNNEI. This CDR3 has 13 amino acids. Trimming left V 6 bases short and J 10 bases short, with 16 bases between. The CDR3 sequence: CASSWDSELEQFF. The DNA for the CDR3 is TGTGCCAGCAGCTGGGACTCCGAGCTGGAGCAGTTCTTC.